This T cell receptor beta chain was recorded in a study of blood T cell repertoires in COVID-19. Study in general: Acute-phase and convalescent COVID-19 samples originated in the United States, Italy and Spain. From T cells, B-cell-depleted T cells, or PBMCs came the material, which was cDNA or gDNA.

The CDR3 has 16 residues. The V and J ends lost 4 bases and 5 bases, in that order; junction bases with no gene match: 6. The germline V gene encodes CDR1 LGHNA and CDR2 YSLEER. How the authors handled the data: Estimates of nucleated cell counts were drawn from the amplification of reference gene primers. Data came from immunoSEQ multiplex PCR; TCRdb stores just in-frame clones and leaves some out. For V, J and clone size, that table is used; D and trimming come from the DNA. Found here are fewer than 60,000 clones, roughly 91% of them singletons; the top ten hold around 9%. This clone was detected only a few times.

V usage is TRBV4-3 and J usage is TRBJ2-2; 11 nucleotides agree with TRBD2. The clonotype comes from an elderly man with active or convalescent COVID-19. Input material: peripheral blood. CDR3 nucleotides: TGCGCCAGCAGCCCTAGCGGGAGGCGCTGGACCGGGGAGCTGTTTTTT. Protein sequence: CASSPSGRRWTGELFF.